Detailed here is one TCR beta chain. No antigen is known for it. Per-base quality was not reported, and no clone a single base away is much larger than it. Patients with autoimmune disease history or receiving systemic immunosuppression were excluded from the trial. Peripheral blood for TCR sequencing was collected from all dose cohorts at baseline, on cycle 4 day 1, and on cycle 7 day 1. Samples were obtained from an open-label, multicenter, first-in-human phase I dose-escalation trial of ivuxolimab. Adults with locally advanced or metastatic melanoma, renal cell, hepatocellular, or head and neck squamous cell carcinoma were enrolled in the trial. Before TCR sequencing, CD4+ T cells and CD8+ T cells from peripheral blood were sorted into separate populations. Measured from the cysteine to the phenylalanine, the CDR3 is 12 residues long. Only the CDR3 DNA is retained, 36 bases long and in frame from the first base. From a lookup of the germline V gene (reference sequence), CDR1 and CDR2 are SEHNR and FQNEAQ. Cut back by 6 bases and 6 bases, the V and J ends lie 11 bases apart.

These data are taken from a study of OX40 agonist ivuxolimab in advanced cancers. For the study in its entirety: Ivuxolimab was a fully human IgG2 agonistic monoclonal antibody targeting the costimulatory receptor OX40 (CD134). Partial responses occurred in three dose-escalation patients, of whom one had hepatocellular carcinoma and two had cutaneous melanoma. Peripheral TCRbeta sequencing was intended to test whether TCR sequence diversity was altered and clonal T-cell expansion was caused by ivuxolimab. Patients were allowed to have had prior anti-PD-1, anti-PD-L1 or anti-CTLA-4 therapy, and about 40% of the dose-escalation patients had been treated with checkpoint inhibitors. In the dose-escalation cohort, 65% to 90% of patients were male, and the mean age was approximately 60 years, with a range of 23 to 79. The paper reports the monotherapy dose-escalation portion (N = 52 patients) of the phase I ivuxolimab trial. Of the approximately 50 dose-escalation patients, hepatocellular carcinoma was present in about 20, melanoma in some 15, renal cell carcinoma in 9 and head and neck cancer in 9. Intravenous ivuxolimab was administered to patients every 2 weeks at six dose levels: 0.01, 0.1, 0.3, 1.5, 3 and 10 mg/kg. Points the paper makes about the study in general: Partial responders in the 0.1-3.0 mg/kg groups had among the lowest normalized peripheral clonal expansion, especially among CD8+ T cells. After ivuxolimab, CD8+ T cells had more expanded clones than CD4+ T cells on average. Which antigens the clonally expanded peripheral T cells were specific for was not determined. At doses of 0.1 to 3.0 mg/kg, clonal expansion of both CD4+ and CD8+ T cells in blood was seen between baseline and week 6. Low levels of normalized T-cell clonal expansion were also seen in some patients who did not respond.

For sequencing of the TCRbeta CDR3 region, genomic DNA was extracted from the sorted cells. The immunoSEQ Assay was used to sequence the TCRbeta CDR3 regions. TCRdb carries this immuneACCESS record with in-frame sequences only. Its versions omit some clonotypes, under half of them owing to an unresolved V gene in the studies checked, with the rest unexplained. Within this sample are tens of thousands of clones, with 94% of them counted one time only. Of the sample, about a fifth falls within the top ten clones. In this chain, TRBV7-9 is recombined with TRBJ1-1; the D gene cannot be named for sure. The sequence derives from an adult with an advanced solid tumor such as melanoma, head and neck, liver or kidney cancer. The source material was CD4+ or CD8+ T cells sorted from blood, sampled in a trial of the OX40 agonist ivuxolimab. The DNA reads TGTGCCAGCAGGCCTATAGAGGCTGAAGCTTTCTTT. Protein translation: CASRPIEAEAFF.